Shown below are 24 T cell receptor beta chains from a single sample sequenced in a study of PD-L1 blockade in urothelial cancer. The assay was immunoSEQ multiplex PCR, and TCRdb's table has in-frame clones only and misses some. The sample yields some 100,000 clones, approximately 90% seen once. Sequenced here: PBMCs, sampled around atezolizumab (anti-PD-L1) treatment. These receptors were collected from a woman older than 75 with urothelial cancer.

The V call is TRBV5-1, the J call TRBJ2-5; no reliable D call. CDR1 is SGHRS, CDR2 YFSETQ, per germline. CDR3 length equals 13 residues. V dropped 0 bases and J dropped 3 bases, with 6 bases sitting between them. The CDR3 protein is CASSLGLEETQYF. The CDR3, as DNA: TGCGCCAGCAGCTTGGGGCTAGAAGAGACCCAGTACTTC.

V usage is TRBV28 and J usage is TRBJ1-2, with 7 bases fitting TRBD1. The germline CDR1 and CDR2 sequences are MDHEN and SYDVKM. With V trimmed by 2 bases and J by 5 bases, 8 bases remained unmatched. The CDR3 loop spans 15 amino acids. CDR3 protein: CASSLTPGTVYGYTF. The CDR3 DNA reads TGTGCCAGCAGTTTAACCCCTGGGACAGTTTATGGCTACACCTTC.

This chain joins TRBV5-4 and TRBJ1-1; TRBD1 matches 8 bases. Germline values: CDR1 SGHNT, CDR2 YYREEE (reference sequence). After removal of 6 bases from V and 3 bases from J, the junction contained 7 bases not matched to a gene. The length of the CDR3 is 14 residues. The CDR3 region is CASNRQGLYTEAFF. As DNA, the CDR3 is TGTGCCAGCAACCGACAGGGGTTATACACTGAAGCTTTCTTT.

The CDR3 nucleotides read TGTGCCAGCAGTTTCACTCTAGCGGGAGTCAAGGCGGGCACAGATACGCAGTATTTT. Amino acids: CASSFTLAGVKAGTDTQYF. The J gene is TRBJ2-3, the V gene TRBV27, with 10 bases that match TRBD2. The V gene end was trimmed by 3 bases and the J gene end by 1 base; junction bases not matched to a gene: 13. CDR1 is MNHEY, CDR2 SMNVEV, per germline (reference sequence). The CDR3 loop spans 19 amino acids.

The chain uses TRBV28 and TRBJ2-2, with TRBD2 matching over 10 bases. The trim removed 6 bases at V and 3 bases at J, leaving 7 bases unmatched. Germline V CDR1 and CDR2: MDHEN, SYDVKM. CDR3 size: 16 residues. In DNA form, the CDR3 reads TGTGCCAGCAGCCCTGCTAGCGGGAGTTACACCGGGGAGCTGTTTTTT. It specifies CASSPASGSYTGELFF.

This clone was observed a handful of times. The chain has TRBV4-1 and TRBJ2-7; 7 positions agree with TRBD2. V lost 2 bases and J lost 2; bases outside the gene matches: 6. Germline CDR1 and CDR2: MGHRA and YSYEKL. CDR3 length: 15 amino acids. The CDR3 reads CASSQSAGVPYEQYF. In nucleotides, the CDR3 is TGCGCCAGCAGCCAAAGCGCGGGAGTCCCCTACGAGCAGTACTTC.

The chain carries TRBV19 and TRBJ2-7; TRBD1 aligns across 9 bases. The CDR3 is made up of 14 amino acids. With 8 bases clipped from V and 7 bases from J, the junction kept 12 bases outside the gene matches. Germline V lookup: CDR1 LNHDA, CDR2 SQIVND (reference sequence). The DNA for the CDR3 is TGTGCCAGTCGCCAGGACAGGGGCGCGAGTGAGCAGTACTTC. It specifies CASRQDRGASEQYF. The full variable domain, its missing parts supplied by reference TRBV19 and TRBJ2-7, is DGGITQSPKYLFRKEGQNVTLSCEQNLNHDAMYWYRQDPGQGLRLIYYSQIVNDFQKGDIAEGYSVSREKKESFPLTVTSAQKNPTAFYLCASRQDRGASEQYFGPGTRLTVT.

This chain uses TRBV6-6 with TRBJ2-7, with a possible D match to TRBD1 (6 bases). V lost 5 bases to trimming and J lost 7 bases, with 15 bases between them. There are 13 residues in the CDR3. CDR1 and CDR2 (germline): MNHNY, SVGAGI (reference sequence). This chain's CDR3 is CASSTSTGWEQYF. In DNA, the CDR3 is TGTGCCAGCAGTACCTCCACAGGGTGGGAGCAGTACTTC.

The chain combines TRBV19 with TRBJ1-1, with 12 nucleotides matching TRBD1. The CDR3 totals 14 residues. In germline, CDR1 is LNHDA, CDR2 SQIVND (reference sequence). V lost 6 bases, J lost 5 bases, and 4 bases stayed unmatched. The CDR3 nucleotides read TGTGCCAGTAGGGGACAGGGGGCAGGAACTGAAGCTTTCTTT. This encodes CASRGQGAGTEAFF.

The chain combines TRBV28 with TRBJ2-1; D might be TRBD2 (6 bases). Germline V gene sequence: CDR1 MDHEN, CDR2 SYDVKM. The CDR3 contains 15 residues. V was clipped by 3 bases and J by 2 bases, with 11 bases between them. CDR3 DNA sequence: TGTGCCAGCAGTTTTAGCGGAGTTACCTACAATGAGCAGTTCTTC. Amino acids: CASSFSGVTYNEQFF.

As DNA, the CDR3 is TGTGCCAGCAGCCCCCTGACAGGGCTTAATGAAAAACTGTTTTTT. Translated: CASSPLTGLNEKLFF. This chain connects TRBV2 to TRBJ1-4, with 7 bases matching TRBD1. From germline, CDR1 is SNHLY and CDR2 FYNNEI. With 6 bases clipped from V and 4 bases from J, the junction kept 8 bases outside the gene matches. The CDR3 has 15 residues. Combining the CDR3 with reference TRBV2 and TRBJ1-4 gives the whole variable domain EPEVTQTPSHQVTQMGQEVILRCVPISNHLYFYWYRQILGQKVEFLVSFYNNEISEKSEIFDDQFSVERPDGSNFTLKIRSTKLEDSAMYFCASSPLTGLNEKLFFGSGTQLSVL.

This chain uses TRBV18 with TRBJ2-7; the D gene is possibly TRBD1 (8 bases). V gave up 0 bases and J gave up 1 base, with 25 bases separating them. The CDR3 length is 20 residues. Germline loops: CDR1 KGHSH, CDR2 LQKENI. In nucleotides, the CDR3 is TGTGCCAGCTCACCACCGCCAGGGGGCGACAAGCGGGGACCTTCCTACGAGCAGTACTTC. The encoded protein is CASSPPPGGDKRGPSYEQYF.

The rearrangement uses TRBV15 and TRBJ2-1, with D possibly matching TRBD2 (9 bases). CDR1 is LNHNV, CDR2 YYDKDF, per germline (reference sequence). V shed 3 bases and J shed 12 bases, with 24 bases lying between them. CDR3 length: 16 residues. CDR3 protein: CATSRITGGGLAAQFF. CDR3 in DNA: TGTGCCACCAGCAGGATAACAGGGGGGGGACTAGCCGCGCAGTTCTTC.

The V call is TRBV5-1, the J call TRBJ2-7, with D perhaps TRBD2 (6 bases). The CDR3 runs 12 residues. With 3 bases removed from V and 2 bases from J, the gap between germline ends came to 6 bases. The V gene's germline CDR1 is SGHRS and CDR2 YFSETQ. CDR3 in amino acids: CASSSGAYEQYF. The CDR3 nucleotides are TGCGCCAGCAGCTCGGGGGCCTACGAGCAGTACTTC.

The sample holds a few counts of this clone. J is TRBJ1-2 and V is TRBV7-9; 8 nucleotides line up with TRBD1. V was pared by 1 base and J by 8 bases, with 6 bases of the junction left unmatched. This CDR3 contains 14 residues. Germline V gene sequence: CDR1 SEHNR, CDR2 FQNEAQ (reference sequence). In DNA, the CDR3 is TGTGCCAGCAGCTTAGACGGACAGGGAGGAGGCTACACCTTC. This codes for CASSLDGQGGGYTF.

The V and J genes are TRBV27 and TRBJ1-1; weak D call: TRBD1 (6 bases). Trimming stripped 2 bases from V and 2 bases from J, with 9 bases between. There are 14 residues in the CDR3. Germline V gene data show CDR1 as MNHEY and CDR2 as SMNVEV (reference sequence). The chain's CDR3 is CASSLNRANTEAFF. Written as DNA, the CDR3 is TGTGCCAGCAGTTTAAACAGGGCCAACACTGAAGCTTTCTTT.

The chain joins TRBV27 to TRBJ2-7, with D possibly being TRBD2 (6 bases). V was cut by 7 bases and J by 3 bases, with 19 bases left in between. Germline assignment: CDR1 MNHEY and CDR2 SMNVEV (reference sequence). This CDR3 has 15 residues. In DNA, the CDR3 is TGTGCCAGCACCATAACGTGGGGTAGCGGCTACGAGCAGTACTTC. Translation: CASTITWGSGYEQYF.

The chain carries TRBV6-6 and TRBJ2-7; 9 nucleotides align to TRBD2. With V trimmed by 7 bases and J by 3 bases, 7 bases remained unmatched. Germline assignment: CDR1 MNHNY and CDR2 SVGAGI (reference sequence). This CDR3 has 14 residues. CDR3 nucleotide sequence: TGTGCCAGCAAGTCGACTAGCGGAATCTACGAGCAGTACTTC. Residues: CASKSTSGIYEQYF.

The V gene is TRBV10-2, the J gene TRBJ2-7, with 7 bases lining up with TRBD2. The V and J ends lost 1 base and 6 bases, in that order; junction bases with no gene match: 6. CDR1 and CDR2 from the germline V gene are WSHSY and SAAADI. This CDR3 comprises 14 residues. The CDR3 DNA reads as TGCGCCAGCAGTGAGTTGACTAGCCTCGGCGAGCAGTACTTC. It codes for CASSELTSLGEQYF.

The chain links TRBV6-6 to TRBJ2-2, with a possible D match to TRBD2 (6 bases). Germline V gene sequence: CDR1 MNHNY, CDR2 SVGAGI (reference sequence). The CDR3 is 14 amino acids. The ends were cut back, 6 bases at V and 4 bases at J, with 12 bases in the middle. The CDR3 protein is CASSLTGSTGELFF. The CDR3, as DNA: TGTGCCAGCAGCCTGACCGGGAGCACCGGGGAGCTGTTTTTT.

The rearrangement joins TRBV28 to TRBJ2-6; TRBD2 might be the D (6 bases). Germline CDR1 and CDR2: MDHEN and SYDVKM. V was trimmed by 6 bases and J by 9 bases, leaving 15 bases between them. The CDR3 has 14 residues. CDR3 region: CASREGPRDNVLTF. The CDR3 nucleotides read TGTGCCAGCAGGGAGGGACCCCGGGACAACGTCCTGACTTTC.

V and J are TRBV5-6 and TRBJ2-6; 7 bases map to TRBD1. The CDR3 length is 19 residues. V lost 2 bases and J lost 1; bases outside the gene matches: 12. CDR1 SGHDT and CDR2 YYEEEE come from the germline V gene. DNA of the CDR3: TGTGCCAGCAGCTTCCCCTACAGGGGTAGGGGTTCTGGGGCCAACGTCCTGACTTTC. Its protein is CASSFPYRGRGSGANVLTF.

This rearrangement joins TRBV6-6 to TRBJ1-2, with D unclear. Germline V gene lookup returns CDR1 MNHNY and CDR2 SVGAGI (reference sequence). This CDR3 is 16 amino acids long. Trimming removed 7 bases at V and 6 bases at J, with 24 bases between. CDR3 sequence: CASTDEGLYGNNGYTF. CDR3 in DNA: TGTGCCAGCACGGACGAGGGTTTGTACGGGAACAATGGCTACACCTTC.

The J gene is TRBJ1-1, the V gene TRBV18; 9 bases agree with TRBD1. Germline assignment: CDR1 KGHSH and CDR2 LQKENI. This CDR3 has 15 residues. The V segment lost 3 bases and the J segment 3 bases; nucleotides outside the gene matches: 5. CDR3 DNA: TGTGCCAGCTCACCTGGGACAGGGCTTTACACTGAAGCTTTCTTT. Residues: CASSPGTGLYTEAFF.